Below are 32 T cell receptor beta chains sequenced from a single sample in a study of blood T cell repertoires in COVID-19. The table came from immunoSEQ multiplex PCR; TCRdb's copy has only in-frame clones and leaves some out. This table has about 240,000 clones, about 85% appearing once. Material: peripheral blood. These receptors all stem from a man aged 55 to 70 who had recovered from COVID-19.

The chain recombines TRBV9 with TRBJ1-2; 8 bases are a match to TRBD1. Germline CDR1 SGDLS, CDR2 YYNGEE. Germline trimming cut 4 bases from V and 4 bases from J; bases unmatched to any gene: 6. The CDR3 extends over 14 amino acids. The DNA of the CDR3 is TGTGCCAGCAGCAAAGCAGGGGGCCCCTATGGCTACACCTTC. This translates into CASSKAGGPYGYTF.

The V call is TRBV24-1, the J call TRBJ1-6; D might be TRBD1 (5 bases). CDR1 is KGHDR and CDR2 is SFDVKD in the germline V gene. Deletions cut 2 bases from V and 6 bases from J, with 10 bases between. The CDR3 is 15 amino acids. DNA for the CDR3: TGTGCCACCAGTGATTCGAGGGACTCTAATTCACCCCTCCACTTT. Its protein is CATSDSRDSNSPLHF.

The chain joins TRBV9 to TRBJ2-1, with TRBD1 identical over 11 bases. J gave up 7 bases and V 0 bases, and 6 bases lay outside the gene matches. This CDR3 has 16 amino acids. CDR1 and CDR2 (germline): SGDLS, YYNGEE. In nucleotides, the CDR3 is TGTGCCAGCAGCGTAGTAGGGGGACAGGGGGTGAATGAGCAGTTCTTC. It specifies CASSVVGGQGVNEQFF.

The chain has TRBV5-4 and TRBJ2-3; D might be TRBD2 (6 bases). CDR3 length: 15 amino acids. CDR1 and CDR2 from the germline V gene are SGHNT and YYREEE (reference sequence). The ends were cut back, 0 bases at V and 0 bases at J, with 8 bases in the middle. The CDR3 sequence: CASSLAGDSTDTQYF. DNA for the CDR3: TGTGCCAGCAGCTTGGCGGGGGATAGCACAGATACGCAGTATTTT.

This clone was seen once. V usage is TRBV7-9 and J usage is TRBJ1-1; D gene uncertain. The CDR3 is made up of 11 amino acids. Germline CDR1 SEHNR, CDR2 FQNEAQ (reference sequence). Trimming took 4 bases from V and 6 from J, leaving 6 bases between them. This CDR3 reads CASSYIPEAFF. The CDR3 DNA follows: TGTGCCAGCAGCTACATCCCTGAAGCTTTCTTT.

The J gene is TRBJ1-6, the V gene TRBV18; TRBD1 matches 10 bases. CDR1 is KGHSH, CDR2 LQKENI, per germline. The CDR3 is 16 amino acids. The V gene end was trimmed by 3 bases and the J gene end by 7 bases; junction bases not matched to a gene: 6. The CDR3 nucleotides are TGTGCCAGCTCACCTCCGGGACAGGGGACAAATTCACCCCTCCACTTT. It encodes CASSPPGQGTNSPLHF.

The chain uses TRBV7-9 and TRBJ1-1; 8 bases match TRBD1. The length of the CDR3 is 14 residues. With 0 bases clipped from V and 5 bases from J, the junction kept 2 bases outside the gene matches. Per germline, CDR1 SEHNR and CDR2 FQNEAQ (reference sequence). The CDR3 reads CASSLARGLTEAFF. CDR3 DNA: TGTGCCAGCAGCTTAGCCAGGGGGCTTACTGAAGCTTTCTTT.

The chain couples TRBV7-9 to TRBJ1-5; 8 bases map to TRBD1. This CDR3 has 16 residues. CDR1 SEHNR and CDR2 FQNEAQ come from the germline V gene (reference sequence). With V trimmed by 1 base and J by 2 bases, 4 bases remained unmatched. CDR3 coding DNA: TGTGCCAGCAGCTTAGGGACAGGGTGGGGCAATCAGCCCCAGCATTTT. It yields the protein CASSLGTGWGNQPQHF.

This clone appeared a single time. The chain uses TRBV3-1 (or the pseudogene TRBV3-2) and TRBJ2-3, with TRBD2 as a possible D gene (5 bases). The V gene's germline CDR1 is LGHDT and CDR2 YNNKEL (reference sequence). The CDR3 covers 13 residues. Trimming left V 8 bases short and J 1 base short, with 10 bases between. CDR3 sequence reads: CASLVRGTDTQYF. CDR3 sequence (DNA): TGTGCCAGCCTGGTGCGGGGCACAGATACGCAGTATTTT.

The V call is TRBV2, the J call TRBJ2-3, with a possible D match to TRBD2 (6 bases). Trimming pared 8 bases from V and 4 bases from J, leaving 16 bases between. Germline CDR1 and CDR2: SNHLY and FYNNEI. The CDR3 loop spans 14 amino acids. The CDR3 here is CASGILASADTQYF. CDR3 nucleotides: TGTGCCAGCGGAATCCTTGCTAGCGCAGATACGCAGTATTTT.

The chain couples TRBV12-3 or TRBV12-4 to TRBJ1-2; D may be TRBD1 (5 bases). V lost 3 bases and J lost 13, with 12 bases in between. The CDR3 sequence is 11 residues long. The CDR3 spells CASSFGRAPTF. The CDR3, as DNA: TGTGCCAGCAGTTTTGGCAGGGCACCCACCTTC.

The chain is built from TRBV19 and TRBJ1-3; TRBD1 aligns across 7 bases. The CDR3 extends over 15 amino acids. The germline V gene encodes CDR1 LNHDA and CDR2 SQIVND (reference sequence). V lost 3 bases to trimming and J lost 4 bases; unmatched junction nucleotides: 6. The CDR3 DNA reads as TGTGCCAGTAGTATTGGAGACAGGGTGGGAAACACCATATATTTT. Its translation: CASSIGDRVGNTIYF.

The chain is built from TRBV11-3 and TRBJ2-2, with D tentatively TRBD2 (6 bases). V was shortened by 1 base and J by 4 bases, with 10 bases between the two germline ends. This CDR3 contains 15 residues. Germline CDR1 is SGHNT and CDR2 is YENEEA. The CDR3 reads CASSLGRGGTGELFF. In DNA, the CDR3 is TGTGCCAGCAGCTTAGGAAGGGGAGGCACCGGGGAGCTGTTTTTT.

V and J are TRBV10-2 and TRBJ2-3, with D hard to call. The CDR3 runs to 11 residues. Germline V gene data show CDR1 as WSHSY and CDR2 as SAAADI. V was clipped by 4 bases and J by 7 bases, with 6 bases between them. The CDR3 sequence is CASSGQYTQYF. The CDR3 DNA reads as TGCGCCAGCAGTGGGCAGTATACGCAGTATTTT.

The CDR3 nucleotides read TGTGCCAGCAGCCAAGCCGTAGCGGGGTGGAACACCGGGGAGCTGTTTTTT. Its translation is CASSQAVAGWNTGELFF. The chain recombines TRBV4-2 with TRBJ2-2; 8 positions agree with TRBD2. V was pared by 1 base and J by 1 base, with 5 bases of the junction left unmatched. Germline V gene data show CDR1 as LGHNA and CDR2 as YNFKEQ. CDR3 size: 17 residues.

This clone has only a few counts. Other DNA sequences of this sample code for an identical CDR3. V usage is TRBV5-1 and J usage is TRBJ1-5; no reliable D call. V lost 0 bases to trimming and J lost 3 bases, with 7 bases between them. CDR3 length equals 14 residues. CDR1 is SGHRS, CDR2 YFSETQ, per germline. CDR3 sequence: CASSLDGVNQPQHF. The CDR3, as DNA: TGCGCCAGCAGCTTGGACGGGGTCAATCAGCCCCAGCATTTT.

The V call is TRBV11-2, the J call TRBJ2-3, with 10 bases fitting TRBD2. The germline gives CDR1 SGHAT, CDR2 FQNNGV. V trimming: 4 bases; J trimming: 3 bases; junction bases outside the gene matches: 7. The CDR3 runs 16 residues. The CDR3 DNA follows: TGTGCCAGCAGCTCCCTAGCGGGGGAGAGGACAGATACGCAGTATTTT. The encoded protein is CASSSLAGERTDTQYF. The full variable domain, in which reference TRBV11-2 and TRBJ2-3 provide the parts outside the CDR3, is EAGVAQSPRYKIIEKRQSVAFWCNPISGHATLYWYQQILGQGPKLLIQFQNNGVVDDSQLPKDRFSAERLKGVDSTLKIQPAKLEDSAVYLCASSSLAGERTDTQYFGPGTRLTVL.

This chain links TRBV15 with TRBJ1-2; TRBD1 aligns across 9 bases. The CDR3 has 14 residues. The V segment lost 5 bases and the J segment 1 base; nucleotides outside the gene matches: 2. CDR1 is LNHNV, CDR2 YYDKDF, per germline (reference sequence). The CDR3 bases are TGTGCCACCAGCCGGGGACAGGGTAACTATGGCTACACCTTC. This encodes CATSRGQGNYGYTF.

The genes are TRBV5-6 and TRBJ2-5, with D possibly being TRBD2 (6 bases). Germline V gene sequence: CDR1 SGHDT, CDR2 YYEEEE. The CDR3 extends over 13 amino acids. V was cut by 4 bases and J by 3 bases, with 10 bases left in between. The CDR3 DNA sequence: TGTGCCAGCAGCACCGGGGGAAAAGAGACCCAGTACTTC. Encoded protein: CASSTGGKETQYF.

The chain combines TRBV7-6 with TRBJ2-1; 7 positions agree with TRBD2. Germline CDR1 reads SGHVS; CDR2 reads FNYEAQ. CDR3 length equals 16 residues. V gave up 5 bases and J gave up 0 bases; unmatched junction bases: 7. The CDR3 spells CASSPRGGSSYNEQFF. The CDR3 DNA reads TGTGCCAGCAGCCCTCGGGGCGGGAGCTCCTACAATGAGCAGTTCTTC.

This clone has more than one count but fewer than ten. The chain is built from TRBV29-1 and TRBJ2-7; D not resolved. Looked up from germline, CDR1 is SQVTM and CDR2 is ANQGSEA. Trimming took off 1 base at V and 0 bases at J, with 7 bases between the two ends. There are 13 residues in the CDR3. The CDR3 DNA sequence: TGCAGCGTTGAAGTTTGGAGCTCCTACGAGCAGTACGTC. It yields the protein CSVEVWSSYEQYV.

The rearrangement links TRBV7-2 to TRBJ1-1; D is unclear. This CDR3 comprises 15 residues. V was trimmed by 0 bases and J by 1 base, leaving 9 bases between them. Germline V CDR1 and CDR2: SGHTA, FQGNSA. The CDR3 DNA reads TGTGCCAGCAGCTTAGCGGGTGCGGGGAACACTGAAGCTTTCTTT. Translating it yields CASSLAGAGNTEAFF.

The rearrangement joins TRBV7-9 to TRBJ1-2, with 7 bases identical to TRBD1. The CDR3 has 13 amino acids. V shed 5 bases and J 6 bases; nucleotides not matched to a gene: 6. In germline, CDR1 is SEHNR, CDR2 FQNEAQ (reference sequence). CDR3 sequence: CASSLQGGDGYTF. In DNA, the CDR3 is TGTGCCAGCAGCCTCCAAGGGGGCGATGGCTACACCTTC. Together with reference TRBV7-9 and TRBJ1-2, the CDR3 gives the full variable domain: DTGVSQNPRHKITKRGQNVTFRCDPISEHNRLYWYRQTLGQGPEFLTYFQNEAQLEKSRLLSDRFSAERPKGSFSTLEIQRTEQGDSAMYLCASSLQGGDGYTFGSGTRLTVV.

V usage is TRBV10-2 and J usage is TRBJ2-1, with 13 bases lining up with TRBD2. The germline CDR1 and CDR2 sequences are WSHSY and SAAADI. Germline trimming cut 6 bases from V and 4 bases from J; bases unmatched to any gene: 6. The CDR3 contains 16 residues. The CDR3 spells CASRLGLAGEYNEQFF. The CDR3 DNA reads TGCGCCAGCAGGCTAGGACTAGCGGGGGAGTACAATGAGCAGTTCTTC.

The chain recombines TRBV13 with TRBJ1-3, with 10 bases matching TRBD1. CDR1 is PRHDT, CDR2 FYEKMQ, per germline (reference sequence). The J segment lost 4 bases and the V segment lost 3 bases, leaving 12 bases of the junction unmatched. This CDR3 is 18 amino acids long. Here the CDR3 reads CASSFRRDRGKDGNTIYF. CDR3 bases: TGTGCCAGCAGCTTCCGCCGGGACAGGGGAAAAGACGGAAACACCATATATTTT.

CDR3 in DNA: TGTGCCAGCAGCCTAACTAGAATCCAAGAGACCCAGTACTTC. It translates to CASSLTRIQETQYF. The genes are TRBV6-5 and TRBJ2-5, with D perhaps TRBD2 (5 bases). This CDR3 region has 14 residues. The germline gives CDR1 MNHEY, CDR2 SVGAGI. Between the trimmed V and J ends, which lost 6 bases and 1 base, there was a span of 12 bases.

This chain connects TRBV21-1 to TRBJ2-7; TRBD1, as called in the table, went unchecked against the DNA. TRBV21-1 is a known pseudogene. The CDR3 is 16 residues long. CDR3 residues: CASSGVPSGQAPEQYF. The CDR3 DNA reads TGTGCCAGCAGCGGGGTACCATCGGGACAGGCGCCCGAGCAGTACTTC.

This chain links TRBV5-4 with TRBJ1-1, with 7 bases identical to TRBD1. CDR3 length: 17 residues. CDR1 and CDR2 (germline): SGHNT, YYREEE (reference sequence). Unmatched junction bases numbered 12, after V lost 0 bases and J lost 4 bases. As DNA, the CDR3 is TGTGCCAGCAGCTTGGTCCCCGGTTGGCAGGGGGGCACTGAAGCTTTCTTT. Residues: CASSLVPGWQGGTEAFF.

The rearrangement uses TRBV19 and TRBJ1-2, with unresolved D. V was clipped by 4 bases and J by 0 bases, with 12 bases between them. CDR1 is LNHDA and CDR2 is SQIVND in the germline V gene (reference sequence). There are 15 residues in the CDR3. The CDR3 bases are TGTGCCAGTAGTAAGGTCACAGTAGCTAACTATGGCTACACCTTC. The encoded protein is CASSKVTVANYGYTF.

J is TRBJ2-5 and V is TRBV12-5; possibly TRBD2 for D (5 bases). Looked up from germline, CDR1 is LGHNT and CDR2 is FRNRAP. The CDR3 has 14 amino acids. The V end lost 5 bases, the J end lost 3 bases, and 13 bases lay between the germline ends. This CDR3 is CASGAGVWEETQYF. The CDR3 region has the DNA TGTGCTAGTGGTGCCGGGGTTTGGGAAGAGACCCAGTACTTC.

The sample holds one count of this clone. The V and J genes are TRBV10-3 and TRBJ1-6; D not resolved. Germline V gene lookup returns CDR1 ENHRY and CDR2 SYGVKD. With 4 bases removed from V and 9 bases from J, the gap between germline ends came to 7 bases. This CDR3 has 12 amino acids. The CDR3 bases are TGTGCCATCAGTGGACAAGCTTCACCCCTCCACTTT. Translating it yields CAISGQASPLHF.

This chain links TRBV20-1 with TRBJ1-1; D unresolved. The CDR3 is 11 amino acids. Germline V gives CDR1 DFQATT, CDR2 SNEGSKA (reference sequence). V lost 6 bases and J 3 bases, leaving 8 bases between the germline ends. This CDR3 reads CSAPWHTEAFF. The CDR3 coding sequence is TGCAGTGCCCCATGGCACACTGAAGCTTTCTTT.